The TCR beta chain described here comes from a study of technical replicates of blood from a few donors. The CDR3 is made up of 16 amino acids. With 0 bases removed from V and 6 bases from J, the gap between germline ends came to 15 bases. Germline V gene sequence: CDR1 SGHNT, CDR2 YYREEE (reference sequence). Profiling relied on immunoSEQ multiplex PCR, and the TCRdb table lists in-frame clones only, not all of them. The table shows approximately 66,000 clones, with 88% occurring only once. Material for sequencing was PBMCs. This clonotype was sampled from a human donor in good health. Some clones in this sample may be carry-over from other donors' samples. The J gene is TRBJ2-2, the V gene TRBV5-4; a weak D match, TRBD2 (5 bases). The CDR3 sequence: CASSLAGLALAGELFF. Written as DNA, the CDR3 is TGTGCCAGCAGCTTGGCCGGGCTAGCTCTAGCCGGGGAGCTGTTTTTT.